This T cell receptor (beta chain) was sequenced for a study of naive and memory T cell subsets. For blood and skin samples, reverse transcription used TCR alpha and beta constant primers. TCRdb recomputed calls from the 5' RACE reads with MiXCR, one row per CDR3 protein. The sample includes roughly 26,000 distinct CDR3 sequences, 20% to 25% of them seen just once. Germline CDR1 reads SGHVS; CDR2 reads FQNEAQ. The CDR3 totals 18 residues. The V and J ends lost 2 bases and 1 base, in that order; junction bases with no gene match: 11. RNA was extracted from 2.5 to 3 ml of whole blood of healthy adults. TCR cDNA received a 3' ligated oligonucleotide that carried a UMI. Unsorted total RNA, roughly 1 to 1,100 ng, was DNase treated before reverse transcription. This clonotype was recorded many times.

This sequence joins TRBV7-8 and TRBJ2-3; 8 bases map to TRBD2. This clonotype was obtained from a female donor in good health. The CDR3 DNA follows: TGTGCCAGCAGCTTAAGCAGGAGCCGGGAGGGAGGCACAGATACGCAGTATTTT. Protein: CASSLSRSREGGTDTQYF.